This section outlines one T cell receptor beta chain sequence together with its context. These data are taken from a study of monozygotic twins with inflammatory bowel disease. Blood, 2.5 to 3 ml, was drawn per donor. From the 5' RACE reads, TCRdb lists one entry per CDR3 protein and no DNA. The sample yields fewer than 150,000 distinct CDR3 sequences, of which the top ten take up 2% to 3%. The sample taken for sequencing was blood. The source of this sequence is a human donor with ulcerative colitis or Crohn's disease, or a healthy co-twin of an affected twin (not recorded which).

The CDR3: CASSPGGDTEAFF. J is TRBJ1-1 and V is TRBV18; TCRdb outputs TRBD1, but without DNA this stays unchecked. CDR3 length equals 13 residues. Germline lookup yields CDR1 KGHSH and CDR2 LQKENI. The full variable domain, with the rest looked up from reference TRBV18 and TRBJ1-1, is NAGVMQNPRHLVRRRGQEARLRCSPMKGHSHVYWYRQLPEEGLKFMVYLQKENIIDESGMPKERFSAEFPKEGPSILRIQQVVRGDSAAYFCASSPGGDTEAFFGQGTRLTVV.